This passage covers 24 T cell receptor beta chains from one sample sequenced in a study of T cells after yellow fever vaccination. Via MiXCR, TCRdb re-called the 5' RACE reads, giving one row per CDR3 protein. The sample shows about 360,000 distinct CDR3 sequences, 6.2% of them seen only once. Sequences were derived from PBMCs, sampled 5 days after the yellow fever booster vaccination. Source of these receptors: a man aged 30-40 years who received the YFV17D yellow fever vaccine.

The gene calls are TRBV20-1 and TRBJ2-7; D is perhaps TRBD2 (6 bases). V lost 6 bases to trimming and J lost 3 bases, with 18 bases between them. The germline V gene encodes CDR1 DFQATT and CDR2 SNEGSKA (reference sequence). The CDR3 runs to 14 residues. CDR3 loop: CSAVLGGVSYEQYF. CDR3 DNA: TGCAGTGCAGTACTAGGCGGGGTCAGCTACGAGCAGTACTTC.

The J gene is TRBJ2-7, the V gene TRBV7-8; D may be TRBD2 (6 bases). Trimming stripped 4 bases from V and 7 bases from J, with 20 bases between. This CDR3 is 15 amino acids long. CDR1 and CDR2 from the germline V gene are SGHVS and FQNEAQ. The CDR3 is CASSSLIGGPLEQYF. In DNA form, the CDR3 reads TGTGCCAGCAGCTCCCTCATCGGGGGACCCTTAGAGCAGTACTTC.

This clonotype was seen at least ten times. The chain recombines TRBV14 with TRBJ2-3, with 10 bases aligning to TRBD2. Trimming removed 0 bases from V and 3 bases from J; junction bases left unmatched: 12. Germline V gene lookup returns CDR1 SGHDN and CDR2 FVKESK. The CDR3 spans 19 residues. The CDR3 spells CASSQDLQAAGGRTDTQYF. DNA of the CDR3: TGTGCCAGCAGCCAAGATCTCCAGGCAGCGGGAGGGCGTACAGATACGCAGTATTTT.

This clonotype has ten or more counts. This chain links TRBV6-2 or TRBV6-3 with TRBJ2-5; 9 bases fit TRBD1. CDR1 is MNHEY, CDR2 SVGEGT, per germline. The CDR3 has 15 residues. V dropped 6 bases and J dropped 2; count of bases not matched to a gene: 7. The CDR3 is CASSWGQGPQETQYF. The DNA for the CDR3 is TGTGCCAGCAGCTGGGGACAGGGCCCTCAAGAGACCCAGTACTTC.

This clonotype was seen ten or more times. CDR3 DNA: TGCGCCAGCAGCTTGGTGGGTGGGAGCACTGAAGCTTTCTTT. Amino acids: CASSLVGGSTEAFF. The V and J genes are TRBV5-1 and TRBJ1-1, with no clear D. The CDR3 covers 14 residues. Per the germline V gene, CDR1 is SGHRS and CDR2 is YFSETQ. V was trimmed by 0 bases and J by 4 bases, leaving 10 bases between them. Together with reference TRBV5-1 and TRBJ1-1, the CDR3 gives the full variable domain: KAGVTQTPRYLIKTRGQQVTLSCSPISGHRSVSWYQQTPGQGLQFLFEYFSETQRNKGNFPGRFSGRQFSNSRSEMNVSTLELGDSALYLCASSLVGGSTEAFFGQGTRLTVV.

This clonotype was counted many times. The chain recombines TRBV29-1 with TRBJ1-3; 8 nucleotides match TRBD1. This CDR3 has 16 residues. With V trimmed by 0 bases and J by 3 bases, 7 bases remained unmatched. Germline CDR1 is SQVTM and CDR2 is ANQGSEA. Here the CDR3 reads CSVEDHWTGIGNTIYF. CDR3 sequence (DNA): TGCAGCGTTGAAGATCATTGGACAGGGATTGGAAACACCATATATTTT.

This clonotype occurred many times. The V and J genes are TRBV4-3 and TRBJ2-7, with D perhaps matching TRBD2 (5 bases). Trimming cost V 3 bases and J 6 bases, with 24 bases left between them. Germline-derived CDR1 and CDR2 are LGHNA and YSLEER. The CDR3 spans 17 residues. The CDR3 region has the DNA TGCGCCAGCAGCCAGTCCCCCAGCAGCGGCCAAATAGGCGAGCAGTACTTC. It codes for CASSQSPSSGQIGEQYF.

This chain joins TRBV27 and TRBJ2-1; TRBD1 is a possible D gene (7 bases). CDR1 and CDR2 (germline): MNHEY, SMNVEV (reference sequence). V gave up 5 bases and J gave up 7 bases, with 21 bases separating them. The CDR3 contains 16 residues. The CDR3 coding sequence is TGTGCCAGCAGTCCAGCACGGACAGGAGGGGCAAATGAGCAGTTCTTC. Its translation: CASSPARTGGANEQFF.

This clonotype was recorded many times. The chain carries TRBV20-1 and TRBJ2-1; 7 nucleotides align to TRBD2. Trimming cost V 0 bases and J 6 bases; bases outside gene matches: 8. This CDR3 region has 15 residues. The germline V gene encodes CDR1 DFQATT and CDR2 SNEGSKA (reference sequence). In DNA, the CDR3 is TGCAGTGCTAGAGATCTGGCGGGAGTAAGCAATGAGCAGTTCTTC. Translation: CSARDLAGVSNEQFF.

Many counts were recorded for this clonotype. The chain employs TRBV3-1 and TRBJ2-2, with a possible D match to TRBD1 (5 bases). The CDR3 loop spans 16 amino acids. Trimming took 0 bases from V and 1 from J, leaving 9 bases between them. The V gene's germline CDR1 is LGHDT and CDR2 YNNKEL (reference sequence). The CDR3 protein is CASSQDWQGNTGELFF. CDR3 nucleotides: TGTGCCAGCAGCCAAGATTGGCAGGGGAACACCGGGGAGCTGTTTTTT.

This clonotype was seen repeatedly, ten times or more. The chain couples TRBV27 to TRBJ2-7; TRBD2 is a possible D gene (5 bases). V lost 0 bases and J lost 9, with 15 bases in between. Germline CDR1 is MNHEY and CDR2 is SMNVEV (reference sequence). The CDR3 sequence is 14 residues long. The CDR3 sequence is CASSLSAMARGQYF. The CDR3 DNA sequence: TGTGCCAGCAGTTTATCGGCCATGGCACGGGGGCAGTACTTC.

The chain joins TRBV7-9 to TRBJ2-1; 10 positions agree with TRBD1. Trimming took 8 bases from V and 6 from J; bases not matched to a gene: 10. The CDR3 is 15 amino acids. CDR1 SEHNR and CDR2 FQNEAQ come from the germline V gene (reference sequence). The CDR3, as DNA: TGTGCCAGCGGGTCCGGGACAGGGGCTTCCAATGAGCAGTTCTTC. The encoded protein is CASGSGTGASNEQFF.

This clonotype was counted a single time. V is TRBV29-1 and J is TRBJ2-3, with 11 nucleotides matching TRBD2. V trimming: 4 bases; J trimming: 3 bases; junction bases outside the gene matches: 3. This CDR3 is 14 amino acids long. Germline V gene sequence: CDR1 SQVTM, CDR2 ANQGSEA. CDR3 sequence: CSVAIAGGTDTQYF. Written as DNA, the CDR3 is TGCAGCGTTGCGATAGCGGGAGGGACAGATACGCAGTATTTT.

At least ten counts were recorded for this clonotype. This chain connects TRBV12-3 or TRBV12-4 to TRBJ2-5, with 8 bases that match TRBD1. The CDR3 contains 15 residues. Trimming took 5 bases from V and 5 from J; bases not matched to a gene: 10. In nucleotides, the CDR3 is TGTGCCAGCAGTCTCGGACAGGGCCGCCGGGAGACCCAGTACTTC. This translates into CASSLGQGRRETQYF.

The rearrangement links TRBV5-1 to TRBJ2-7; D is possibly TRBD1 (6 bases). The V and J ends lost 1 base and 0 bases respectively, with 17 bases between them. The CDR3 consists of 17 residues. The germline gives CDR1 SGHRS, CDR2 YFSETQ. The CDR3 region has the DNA TGCGCCAGCAGCTTGCGTTCCCGACAGGCGGGCTCCTACGAGCAGTACTTC. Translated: CASSLRSRQAGSYEQYF. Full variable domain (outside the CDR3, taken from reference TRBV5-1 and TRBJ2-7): KAGVTQTPRYLIKTRGQQVTLSCSPISGHRSVSWYQQTPGQGLQFLFEYFSETQRNKGNFPGRFSGRQFSNSRSEMNVSTLELGDSALYLCASSLRSRQAGSYEQYFGPGTRLTVT.

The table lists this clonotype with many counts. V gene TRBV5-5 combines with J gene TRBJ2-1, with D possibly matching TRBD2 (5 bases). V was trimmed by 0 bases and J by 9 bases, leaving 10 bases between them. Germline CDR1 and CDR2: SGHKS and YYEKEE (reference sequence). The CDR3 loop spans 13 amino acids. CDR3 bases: TGTGCCAGCAGCTTGGGCAGCGAGGGTGAGCAGTTCTTC. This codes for CASSLGSEGEQFF.

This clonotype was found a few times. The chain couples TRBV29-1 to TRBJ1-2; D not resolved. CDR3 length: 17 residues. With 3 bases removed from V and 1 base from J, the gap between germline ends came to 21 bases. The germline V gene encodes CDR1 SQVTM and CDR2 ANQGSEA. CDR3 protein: CSVEIYSAPNHNYGYTF. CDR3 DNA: TGCAGCGTTGAGATTTACTCGGCGCCAAACCATAACTATGGCTACACCTTC.

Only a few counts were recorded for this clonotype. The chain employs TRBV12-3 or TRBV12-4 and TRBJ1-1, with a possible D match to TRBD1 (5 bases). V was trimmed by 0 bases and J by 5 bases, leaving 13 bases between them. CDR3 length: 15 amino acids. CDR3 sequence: CASSLAQGGLTEAFF. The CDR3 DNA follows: TGTGCCAGCAGTTTAGCGCAGGGAGGTTTAACTGAAGCTTTCTTT.

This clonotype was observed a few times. The CDR3 bases are TGTGCCAGCAGCTTAGCTGGGACCGCGGCCGGGGACACTGAAGCTTTCTTT. Amino acid sequence: CASSLAGTAAGDTEAFF. This rearrangement joins TRBV7-6 to TRBJ1-1, with a tentative D call TRBD1 (5 bases). Germline-derived CDR1 and CDR2 are SGHVS and FNYEAQ. V was clipped by 0 bases and J by 3 bases, with 17 bases between them. This CDR3 region has 17 residues.

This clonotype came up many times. The DNA for the CDR3 is TGCGCCAGCAGCCAAGAGACCGCTTACTCCTACGAGCAGTACTTC. It specifies CASSQETAYSYEQYF. The chain combines TRBV4-3 with TRBJ2-7, with D uncertain. Germline lookup yields CDR1 LGHNA and CDR2 YSLEER. CDR3 length: 15 residues. V was cut by 0 bases and J by 0 bases, with 9 bases left in between.

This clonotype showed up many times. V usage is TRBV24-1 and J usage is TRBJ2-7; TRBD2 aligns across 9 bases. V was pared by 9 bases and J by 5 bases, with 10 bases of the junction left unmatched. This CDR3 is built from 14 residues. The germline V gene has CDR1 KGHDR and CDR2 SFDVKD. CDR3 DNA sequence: TGTGCCACCGGAGGTAGCGGGAGCGTCAACGAGCAGTACTTC. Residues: CATGGSGSVNEQYF.

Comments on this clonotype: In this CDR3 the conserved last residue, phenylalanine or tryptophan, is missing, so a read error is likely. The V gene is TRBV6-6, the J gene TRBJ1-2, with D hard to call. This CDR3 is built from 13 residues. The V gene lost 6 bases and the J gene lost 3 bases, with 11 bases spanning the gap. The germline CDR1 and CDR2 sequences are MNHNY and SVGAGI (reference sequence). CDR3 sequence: CASRPDGDYGYTS. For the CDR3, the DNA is TGTGCCAGCAGACCCGACGGGGACTATGGCTACACCTCC.

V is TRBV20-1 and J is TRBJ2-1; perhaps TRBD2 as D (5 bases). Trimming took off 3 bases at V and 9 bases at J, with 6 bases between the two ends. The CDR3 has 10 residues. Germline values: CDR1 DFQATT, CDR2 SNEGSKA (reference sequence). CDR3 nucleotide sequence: TGCAGTGCTAGGGAGGTTGAGCAGTTCTTC. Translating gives CSAREVEQFF.

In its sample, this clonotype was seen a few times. This CDR3 reads CASSLANRGSGANVLTF. CDR3 coding DNA: TGTGCCAGCAGCCTGGCGAACAGGGGATCGGGGGCCAACGTCCTGACTTTC. The chain combines TRBV3-1 with TRBJ2-6; 7 bases agree with TRBD1. CDR1 and CDR2 from the germline V gene are LGHDT and YNNKEL (reference sequence). V was clipped by 4 bases and J by 4 bases; unmatched bases: 10. CDR3 length: 17 amino acids. Variable domain in full (rest from reference TRBV3-1 and TRBJ2-6): DTAVSQTPKYLVTQMGNDKSIKCEQNLGHDTMYWYKQDSKKFLKIMFSYNNKELIINETVPNRFSPKSPDKAHLNLHINSLELGDSAVYFCASSLANRGSGANVLTFGAGSRLTVL.